These 21 T cell receptor beta chains came from one sample sequenced in a study of blood T cell repertoires in COVID-19. Using immunoSEQ multiplex PCR, the repertoire was profiled, and TCRdb retains in-frame clones only, with some absent. The sample includes over 110,000 clones, roughly 79% of them seen just once. The sequenced material came from peripheral blood. These receptors were obtained from a woman aged 60-75 years with acute or convalescent COVID-19.

V usage is TRBV27 and J usage is TRBJ2-1; 8 nucleotides align to TRBD2. Germline lookup yields CDR1 MNHEY and CDR2 SMNVEV (reference sequence). Germline trimming cut 8 bases from V and 8 bases from J; bases unmatched to any gene: 11. The CDR3 length is 14 residues. The CDR3 DNA is TGTGCCAGCCGCCATTATGGACTAGCCGATGAGCAGTTCTTC. Protein product: CASRHYGLADEQFF.

The chain uses TRBV6-5 and TRBJ2-7; tentative D call: TRBD1 (5 bases). The V end was cut by 11 bases, the J end by 3 bases, with 17 bases between. CDR3 length equals 13 residues. Germline CDR1 MNHEY, CDR2 SVGAGI. Here the CDR3 DNA reads TGTGCCGGGGCAGAGACAGTGGGCTACGAGCAGTACTTC. Residues: CAGAETVGYEQYF.

The CDR3 here is CASSLGQGAGEKLFF. The CDR3 nucleotides read TGTGCCAGCAGTTTAGGACAGGGGGCAGGTGAAAAACTGTTTTTT. The chain couples TRBV6-5 to TRBJ1-4; 11 bases match TRBD1. Germline lookup yields CDR1 MNHEY and CDR2 SVGAGI. V gave up 4 bases and J gave up 7 bases; unmatched junction bases: 5. The CDR3 consists of 15 residues.

This clone was recorded only once. The chain has TRBV24-1 and TRBJ1-6; D is unresolved. CDR1 and CDR2 (germline): KGHDR, SFDVKD. The germline V and J ends were trimmed by 3 bases and 17 bases, with 16 bases remaining between them. The CDR3 has 13 amino acids. The CDR3 DNA sequence: TGTGCCACCAGTGATAGGATCCCGTGGGAGATCCACTTT. Amino acids: CATSDRIPWEIHF.

The chain employs TRBV9 and TRBJ2-1; 7 nucleotides agree with TRBD2. The CDR3 covers 16 residues. The germline gives CDR1 SGDLS, CDR2 YYNGEE. The V and J ends lost 0 bases and 3 bases, in that order; junction bases with no gene match: 6. The CDR3 DNA reads TGTGCCAGCAGCGTAGCGTCGGCTAGCGGCTACAATGAGCAGTTCTTC. This codes for CASSVASASGYNEQFF.

The rearrangement uses TRBV6-5 and TRBJ2-3; no definite D call. Germline V CDR1 and CDR2: MNHEY, SVGAGI. Trimming took off 6 bases at V and 3 bases at J, with 13 bases between the two ends. This CDR3 spans 14 amino acids. In nucleotides, the CDR3 is TGTGCCAGCAGGGGTAGCATCCAAACAGATACGCAGTATTTT. It yields the protein CASRGSIQTDTQYF.

This chain connects TRBV4-1 to TRBJ2-7; 9 nucleotides align to TRBD2. CDR3 length equals 15 residues. Germline V CDR1 and CDR2: MGHRA, YSYEKL. The V gene end was trimmed by 4 bases and the J gene end by 8 bases; junction bases not matched to a gene: 12. CDR3 nucleotide sequence: TGCGCCAGCAGCCCAAGCAGAATAGCGGGAGAAAAGCAGTACTTC. The encoded protein is CASSPSRIAGEKQYF.

This clone was recorded many times. The V and J genes are TRBV6-6 and TRBJ1-6, with 10 bases matching TRBD1. The CDR3 is 14 residues long. The junction had 4 bases not matched to a gene; V was cut back by 6 bases and J by 8 bases. CDR1 and CDR2 from the germline V gene are MNHNY and SVGAGI (reference sequence). This chain's CDR3 is CASRGDRGYSPLHF. CDR3 nucleotides: TGTGCCAGCAGAGGGGACAGGGGATATTCACCCCTCCACTTT.

The table lists this clone with a count of one. The V call is TRBV10-3, the J call TRBJ2-1; 10 bases are a match to TRBD2. Per germline, CDR1 ENHRY and CDR2 SYGVKD. The V and J ends lost 8 bases and 7 bases, in that order; junction bases with no gene match: 14. The CDR3 sequence is 16 residues long. The CDR3 region has the DNA TGTGCCATCTCCCCAGCGGGAGGGCCTGGGGCTAATGAGCAGTTCTTC. Translation gives CAISPAGGPGANEQFF.

The rearrangement links TRBV7-8 to TRBJ1-1; perhaps TRBD1 as D (6 bases). V shed 5 bases and J shed 4 bases, with 23 bases lying between them. CDR1 is SGHVS and CDR2 is FQNEAQ in the germline V gene. This CDR3 contains 17 residues. CDR3 loop: CASSPLPGGALGTEAFF. CDR3 coding DNA: TGTGCCAGCAGCCCGTTACCGGGGGGCGCGTTGGGCACTGAAGCTTTCTTT.

This chain connects TRBV11-2 to TRBJ2-7; 11 nucleotides agree with TRBD1. Losses at the gene ends were 6 bases for V and 7 bases for J; bases not matched to a gene: 5. Per germline, CDR1 SGHAT and CDR2 FQNNGV. The length of the CDR3 is 13 residues. The DNA of the CDR3 is TGTGCCAGCAGACGGACAGGGGGCACTGAGCAGTACTTC. As protein: CASRRTGGTEQYF.

The chain recombines TRBV25-1 with TRBJ1-4; D gene uncertain. The CDR3 consists of 15 residues. With 6 bases removed from V and 8 bases from J, the gap between germline ends came to 19 bases. Germline V gene lookup returns CDR1 MGHDK and CDR2 SYGVNS. The CDR3 DNA is TGTGCCAGCAGCCCAAACGGCGGTTTGAGAGAAAAACTGTTTTTT. This encodes CASSPNGGLREKLFF.

This chain links TRBV9 with TRBJ2-1; maybe TRBD1 (6 bases). The CDR3 length is 14 residues. The V and J ends lost 5 bases and 7 bases respectively, with 16 bases between them. In germline, CDR1 is SGDLS, CDR2 YYNGEE. CDR3 bases: TGTGCCAGCAGTGACCAAAAGGGGGTGAATGAGCAGTTCTTC. This gives the protein CASSDQKGVNEQFF.

The chain recombines TRBV6-6 with TRBJ2-1; 7 nucleotides agree with TRBD2. V was pared by 2 bases and J by 2 bases, with 3 bases of the junction left unmatched. The CDR3 is 15 residues long. CDR1 is MNHNY, CDR2 SVGAGI, per germline (reference sequence). CDR3 sequence (DNA): TGTGCCAGCAGTTACGCCCGGGAGGCCTACAATGAGCAGTTCTTC. Its translation is CASSYAREAYNEQFF.

This sequence joins TRBV3-1 (or the pseudogene TRBV3-2) and TRBJ2-7; perhaps TRBD2 as D (5 bases). The CDR3 length is 14 residues. Deletions cut 4 bases from V and 1 base from J, with 11 bases between. Germline V gives CDR1 LGHDT, CDR2 YNNKEL (reference sequence). CDR3 bases: TGTGCCAGCAGCCGTATGAGGGCGTCCTACGAGCAGTACTTC. Protein sequence: CASSRMRASYEQYF.

This chain joins TRBV19 and TRBJ1-1; 8 bases align to TRBD1. CDR3 length: 12 residues. Germline CDR1 and CDR2: LNHDA and SQIVND (reference sequence). V gave up 5 bases and J gave up 10 bases; unmatched junction bases: 6. CDR3 sequence: CASSVAGGLAFF. DNA for the CDR3: TGTGCCAGTAGTGTCGCAGGGGGCCTAGCTTTCTTT.

This chain links TRBV6-5 with TRBJ2-7, with 10 nucleotides matching TRBD2. This CDR3 comprises 16 residues. V lost 2 bases and J lost 3; bases outside the gene matches: 7. Germline lookup yields CDR1 MNHEY and CDR2 SVGAGI. CDR3 in DNA: TGTGCCAGCAGTTACGGTACCCAGCGGGAGGGCTACGAGCAGTACTTC. It codes for CASSYGTQREGYEQYF.

This chain joins TRBV12-3 or TRBV12-4 and TRBJ1-4; D not resolved. Deletions cut 5 bases from V and 5 bases from J, with 6 bases between. This CDR3 spans 12 amino acids. The chain's CDR3 is CASSQLNEKLFF. The CDR3 DNA reads TGTGCCAGCAGTCAGTTGAATGAAAAACTGTTTTTT.

This chain uses TRBV27 with TRBJ1-5; no reliable D call. The CDR3 has 14 amino acids. Germline V lookup: CDR1 MNHEY, CDR2 SMNVEV (reference sequence). V dropped 6 bases and J dropped 1 base, with 10 bases sitting between them. The CDR3 sequence is CASSSRASNQPQHF. The DNA for the CDR3 is TGTGCCAGCAGCTCAAGAGCGAGCAATCAGCCCCAGCATTTT.

The rearrangement uses TRBV30 and TRBJ1-2, with D unresolved. Trimming pared 4 bases from V and 8 bases from J, leaving 20 bases between. CDR3 length: 14 amino acids. The germline V gene encodes CDR1 GTSNPN and CDR2 SVGIG (reference sequence). In DNA form, the CDR3 reads TGTGCCTGGATTATAGACGGATTATTGGGCGGCTACACCTTC. Residues: CAWIIDGLLGGYTF.

This chain connects TRBV19 to TRBJ2-7; 9 bases are shared with TRBD1. This CDR3 region has 15 residues. From germline, CDR1 is LNHDA and CDR2 SQIVND (reference sequence). The V gene end was trimmed by 4 bases and the J gene end by 3 bases; junction bases not matched to a gene: 7. The CDR3 loop reads CASSTTGQGGYEQYF. CDR3 DNA sequence: TGTGCCAGTAGTACAACGGGACAGGGAGGCTACGAGCAGTACTTC.